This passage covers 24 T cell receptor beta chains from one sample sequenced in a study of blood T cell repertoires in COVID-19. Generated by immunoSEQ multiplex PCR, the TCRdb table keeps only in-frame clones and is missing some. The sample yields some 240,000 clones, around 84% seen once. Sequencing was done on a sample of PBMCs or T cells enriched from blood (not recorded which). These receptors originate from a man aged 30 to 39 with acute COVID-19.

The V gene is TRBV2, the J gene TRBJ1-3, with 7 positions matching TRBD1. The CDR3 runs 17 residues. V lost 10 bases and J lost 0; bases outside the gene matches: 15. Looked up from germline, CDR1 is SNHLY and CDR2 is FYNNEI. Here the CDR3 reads CATSGGGSTHSGNTIYF. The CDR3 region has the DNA TGTGCCACTTCAGGGGGAGGCAGCACTCACTCTGGAAACACCATATATTTT.

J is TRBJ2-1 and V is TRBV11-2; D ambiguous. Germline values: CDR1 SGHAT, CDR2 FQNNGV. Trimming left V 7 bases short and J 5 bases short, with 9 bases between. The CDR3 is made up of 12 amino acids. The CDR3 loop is CASTRVHNEQFF. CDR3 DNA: TGTGCCAGCACCCGAGTCCACAATGAGCAGTTCTTC.

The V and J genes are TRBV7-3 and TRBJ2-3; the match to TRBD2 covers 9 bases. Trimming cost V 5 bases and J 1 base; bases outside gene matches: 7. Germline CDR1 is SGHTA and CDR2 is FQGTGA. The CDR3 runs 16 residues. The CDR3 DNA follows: TGTGCCAGCAGCATGACTAGCGGAACTGGCACAGATACGCAGTATTTT. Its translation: CASSMTSGTGTDTQYF. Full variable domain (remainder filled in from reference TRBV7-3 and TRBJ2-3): GAGVSQTPSNKVTEKGKYVELRCDPISGHTALYWYRQSLGQGPEFLIYFQGTGAADDSGLPNDRFFAVRPEGSVSTLKIQRTERGDSAVYLCASSMTSGTGTDTQYFGPGTRLTVL.

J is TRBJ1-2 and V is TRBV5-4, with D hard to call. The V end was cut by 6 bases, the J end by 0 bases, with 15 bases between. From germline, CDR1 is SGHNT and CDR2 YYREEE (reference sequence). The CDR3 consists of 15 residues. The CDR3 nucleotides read TGTGCCAGCACCTTACCTGCAGGCTCTAACTATGGCTACACCTTC. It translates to CASTLPAGSNYGYTF.

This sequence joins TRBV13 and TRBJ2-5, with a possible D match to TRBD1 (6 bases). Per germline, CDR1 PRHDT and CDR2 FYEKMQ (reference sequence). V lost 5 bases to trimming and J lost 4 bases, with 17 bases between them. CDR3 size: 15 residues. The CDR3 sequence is CASSTNTGIIETQYF. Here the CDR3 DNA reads TGTGCCAGCAGCACAAACACAGGGATTATAGAGACCCAGTACTTC.

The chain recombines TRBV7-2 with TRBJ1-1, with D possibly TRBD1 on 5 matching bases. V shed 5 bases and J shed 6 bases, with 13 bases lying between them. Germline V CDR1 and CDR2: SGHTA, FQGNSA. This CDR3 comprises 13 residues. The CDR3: CASSLGLGAEAFF. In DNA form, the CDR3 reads TGTGCCAGCAGCCTGGGGTTAGGGGCTGAAGCTTTCTTT. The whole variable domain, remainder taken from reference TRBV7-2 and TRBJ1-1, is GAGVSQSPSNKVTEKGKDVELRCDPISGHTALYWYRQSLGQGLEFLIYFQGNSAPDKSGLPSDRFSAERTGGSVSTLTIQRTQQEDSAVYLCASSLGLGAEAFFGQGTRLTVV.

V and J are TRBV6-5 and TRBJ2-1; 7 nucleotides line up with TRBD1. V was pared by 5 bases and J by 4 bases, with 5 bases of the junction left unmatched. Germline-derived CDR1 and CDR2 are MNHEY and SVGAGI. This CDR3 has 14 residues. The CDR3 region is CASSQPGQYNEQFF. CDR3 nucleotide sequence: TGTGCCAGCAGTCAACCGGGACAGTACAATGAGCAGTTCTTC.

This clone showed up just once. The CDR3 here is CASTASGLYNSPLHF. Here the CDR3 DNA reads TGTGCCAGCACCGCATCAGGCCTCTATAATTCACCCCTCCACTTT. The rearrangement uses TRBV7-8 and TRBJ1-6; no clear D. Trimming stripped 7 bases from V and 3 bases from J, with 13 bases between. This CDR3 has 15 residues. CDR1 is SGHVS and CDR2 is FQNEAQ in the germline V gene.

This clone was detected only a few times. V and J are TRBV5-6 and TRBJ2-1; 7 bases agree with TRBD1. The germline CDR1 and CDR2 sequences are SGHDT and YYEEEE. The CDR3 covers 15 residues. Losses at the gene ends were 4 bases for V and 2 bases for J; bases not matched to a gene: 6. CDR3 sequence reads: CASSPRQGTYNEQFF. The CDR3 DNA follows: TGTGCCAGCAGCCCAAGACAGGGCACCTACAATGAGCAGTTCTTC.

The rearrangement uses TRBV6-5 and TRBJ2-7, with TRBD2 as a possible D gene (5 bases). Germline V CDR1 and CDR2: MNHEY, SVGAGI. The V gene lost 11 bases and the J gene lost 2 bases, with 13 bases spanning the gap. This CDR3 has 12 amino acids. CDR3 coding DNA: TGTGCCTCCCGGGAACACACCTACGAGCAGTACGTC. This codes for CASREHTYEQYV.

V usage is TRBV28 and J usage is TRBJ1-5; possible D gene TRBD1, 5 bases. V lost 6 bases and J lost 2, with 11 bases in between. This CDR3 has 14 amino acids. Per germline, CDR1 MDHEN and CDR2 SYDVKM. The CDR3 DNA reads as TGTGCCAGCAGCCCGGGACTCCGCAATCAGCCCCAGCATTTT. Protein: CASSPGLRNQPQHF.

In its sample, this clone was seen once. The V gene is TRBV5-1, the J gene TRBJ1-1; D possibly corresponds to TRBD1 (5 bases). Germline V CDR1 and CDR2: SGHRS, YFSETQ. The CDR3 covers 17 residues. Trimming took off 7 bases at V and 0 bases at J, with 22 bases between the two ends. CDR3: CASYQGTGGPLNTEAFF. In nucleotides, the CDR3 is TGCGCCAGCTACCAAGGAACGGGGGGACCCCTGAACACTGAAGCTTTCTTT.

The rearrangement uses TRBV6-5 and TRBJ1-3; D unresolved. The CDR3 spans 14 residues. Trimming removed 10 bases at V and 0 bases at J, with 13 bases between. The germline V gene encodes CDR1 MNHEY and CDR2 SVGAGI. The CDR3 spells CATQTLASGNTIYF. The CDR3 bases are TGTGCCACGCAGACCCTAGCCTCTGGAAACACCATATATTTT.

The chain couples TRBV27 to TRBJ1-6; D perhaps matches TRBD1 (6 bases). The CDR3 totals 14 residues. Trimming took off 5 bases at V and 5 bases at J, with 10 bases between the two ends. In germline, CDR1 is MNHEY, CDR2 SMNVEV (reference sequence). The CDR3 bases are TGTGCCAGCAGTACCGGGACAAATAATTCACCCCTCCACTTT. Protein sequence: CASSTGTNNSPLHF.

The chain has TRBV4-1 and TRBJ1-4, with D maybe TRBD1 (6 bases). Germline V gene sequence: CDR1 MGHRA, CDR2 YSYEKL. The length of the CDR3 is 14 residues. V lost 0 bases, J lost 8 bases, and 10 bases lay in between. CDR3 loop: CASSQEDRIEKLFF. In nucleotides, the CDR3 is TGCGCCAGCAGCCAAGAGGACAGAATAGAAAAACTGTTTTTT.

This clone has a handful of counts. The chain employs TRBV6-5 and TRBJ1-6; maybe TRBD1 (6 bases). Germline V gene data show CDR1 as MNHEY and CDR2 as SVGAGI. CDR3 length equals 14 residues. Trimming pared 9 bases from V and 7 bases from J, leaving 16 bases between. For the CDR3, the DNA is TGTGCCAGTCGGACAGCAACCCTAAATTCACCCCTCCACTTT. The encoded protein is CASRTATLNSPLHF.

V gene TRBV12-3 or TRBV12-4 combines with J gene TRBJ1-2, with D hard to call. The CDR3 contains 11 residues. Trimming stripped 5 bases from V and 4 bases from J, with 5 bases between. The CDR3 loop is CASSQAYGYTF. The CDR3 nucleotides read TGTGCCAGCAGTCAAGCCTATGGCTACACCTTC.

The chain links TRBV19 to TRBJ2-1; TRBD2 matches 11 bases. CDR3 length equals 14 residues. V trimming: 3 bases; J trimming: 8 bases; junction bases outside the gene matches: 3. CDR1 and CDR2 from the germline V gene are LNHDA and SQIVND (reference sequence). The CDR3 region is CASSISGGGDEQFF. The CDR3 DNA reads TGTGCCAGTAGTATTAGCGGGGGGGGCGATGAGCAGTTCTTC.

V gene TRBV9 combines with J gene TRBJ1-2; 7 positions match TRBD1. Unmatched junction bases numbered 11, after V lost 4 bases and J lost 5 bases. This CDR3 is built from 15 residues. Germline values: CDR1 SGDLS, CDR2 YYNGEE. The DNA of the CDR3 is TGTGCCAGCAGCCCCCACTTCGGACAGGAGTATGGCTACACCTTC. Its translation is CASSPHFGQEYGYTF.

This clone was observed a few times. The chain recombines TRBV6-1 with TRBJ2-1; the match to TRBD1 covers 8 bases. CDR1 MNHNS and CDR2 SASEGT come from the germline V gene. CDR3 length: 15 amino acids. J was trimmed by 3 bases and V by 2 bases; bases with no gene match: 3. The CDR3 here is CASSEQGADYNEQFF. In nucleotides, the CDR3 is TGTGCCAGCAGTGAACAGGGGGCCGACTACAATGAGCAGTTCTTC.

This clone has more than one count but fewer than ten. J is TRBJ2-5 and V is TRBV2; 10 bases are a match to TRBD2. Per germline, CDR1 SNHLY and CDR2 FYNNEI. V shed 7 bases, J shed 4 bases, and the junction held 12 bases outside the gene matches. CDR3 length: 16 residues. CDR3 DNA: TGTGCCAGCACCTTCTCCGGTTTAGCGGGAGGAGAGACCCAGTACTTC. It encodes CASTFSGLAGGETQYF.

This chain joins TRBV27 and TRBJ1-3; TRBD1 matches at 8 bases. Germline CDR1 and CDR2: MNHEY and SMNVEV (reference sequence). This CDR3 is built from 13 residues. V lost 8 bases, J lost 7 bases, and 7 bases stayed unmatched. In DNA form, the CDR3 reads TGTGCCAGCTTGGACAGGGTGACGAACACCATATATTTT. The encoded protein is CASLDRVTNTIYF.

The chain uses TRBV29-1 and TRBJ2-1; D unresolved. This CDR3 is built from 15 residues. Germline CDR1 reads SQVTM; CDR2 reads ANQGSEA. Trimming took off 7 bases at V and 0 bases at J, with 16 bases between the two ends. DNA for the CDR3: TGCAGCGCATGCGACTTCTTTGGCTCCTACAATGAGCAGTTCTTC. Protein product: CSACDFFGSYNEQFF.

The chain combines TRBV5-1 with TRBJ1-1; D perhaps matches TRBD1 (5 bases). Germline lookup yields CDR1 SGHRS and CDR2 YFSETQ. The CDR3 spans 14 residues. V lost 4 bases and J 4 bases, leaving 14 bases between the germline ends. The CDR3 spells CASSPALQGTEAFF. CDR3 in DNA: TGCGCCAGCAGCCCGGCACTTCAGGGCACTGAAGCTTTCTTT.